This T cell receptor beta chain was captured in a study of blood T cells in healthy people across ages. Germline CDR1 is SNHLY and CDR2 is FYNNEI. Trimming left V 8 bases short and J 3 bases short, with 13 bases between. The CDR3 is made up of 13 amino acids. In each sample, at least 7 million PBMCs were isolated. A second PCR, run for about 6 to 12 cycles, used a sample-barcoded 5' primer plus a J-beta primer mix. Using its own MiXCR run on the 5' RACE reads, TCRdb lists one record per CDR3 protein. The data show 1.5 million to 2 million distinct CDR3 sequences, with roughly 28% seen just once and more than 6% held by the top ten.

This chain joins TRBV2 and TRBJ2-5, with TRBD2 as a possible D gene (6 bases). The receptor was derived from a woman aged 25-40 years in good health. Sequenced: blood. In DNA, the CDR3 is TGTGCCAGCGCCCCGGAGGGAGAAGAGACCCAGTACTTC. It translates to CASAPEGEETQYF.